Given below is one TCR beta chain in context. This sample stems from a study of T cell responses to AZD1222 COVID-19 vaccine. Repertoires were generated with immunoSEQ multiplex PCR, while TCRdb's copy carries only in-frame clones and drops some. The table has around 190,000 clones, approximately 92% seen once. Between the trimmed V and J ends, which lost 1 base and 8 bases, there was a span of 17 bases. This CDR3 is 15 amino acids long. The V gene's germline CDR1 is MGHRA and CDR2 YSYEKL. The source was peripheral blood, collected on day 0 of AZD1222 vaccination. The V call is TRBV4-1, the J call TRBJ1-2; D is unresolved. The source of this sequence is an adult in good health. CDR3 sequence (DNA): TGCGCCAGCAGCCAAGCGGGCGGGCGTCCCCCCGGCTACACCTTC. It translates to CASSQAGGRPPGYTF.